Listed here are 13 T cell receptor beta chains from one sample, sequenced in a study of T cells after somatic rescue of genetic block. Clones were sequenced by immunoSEQ multiplex PCR, and TCRdb holds only the in-frame ones, with some missing. The sample contains more than 9,500 clones, less than 85% of which appear only once. Sequencing was carried out using peripheral blood mononuclear cells (PBMCs). The source of these receptors is a boy aged 5 to 17.

The genes are TRBV5-1 and TRBJ1-3; no clear D. V lost 1 base, J lost 0 bases, and 5 bases lay in between. Germline V gives CDR1 SGHRS, CDR2 YFSETQ. The CDR3 runs 14 residues. The CDR3 DNA is TGCGCCAGCAGCTTGTTAGGCTCTGGAAACACCATATATTTT. It translates to CASSLLGSGNTIYF. Full variable domain (outside the CDR3, taken from reference TRBV5-1 and TRBJ1-3): KAGVTQTPRYLIKTRGQQVTLSCSPISGHRSVSWYQQTPGQGLQFLFEYFSETQRNKGNFPGRFSGRQFSNSRSEMNVSTLELGDSALYLCASSLLGSGNTIYFGEGSWLTVV.

This rearrangement joins TRBV5-1 to TRBJ1-1; D unresolved. The V end lost 0 bases, the J end lost 0 bases, and 3 bases lay between the germline ends. Germline CDR1 is SGHRS and CDR2 is YFSETQ. The CDR3 is made up of 13 amino acids. CDR3 bases: TGCGCCAGCAGCTTGGCGGTGAACACTGAAGCTTTCTTT. Translating it yields CASSLAVNTEAFF.

The chain links TRBV5-1 to TRBJ2-3, with TRBD2 matching over 11 bases. Germline trimming cut 4 bases from V and 6 bases from J; bases unmatched to any gene: 7. Germline V gene data show CDR1 as SGHRS and CDR2 as YFSETQ. CDR3 length: 15 amino acids. CDR3 sequence (DNA): TGCGCCAGCAGCATGCTAGCGGGGGGTAAGGATACGCAGTATTTT. It translates to CASSMLAGGKDTQYF.

The CDR3 bases are TGTGCCAGCAGCTATTCGGACAGGGGGCCAGGCGAGCAGTACTTC. This codes for CASSYSDRGPGEQYF. This sequence joins TRBV6-5 and TRBJ2-7; TRBD1 aligns across 11 bases. There are 15 residues in the CDR3. With 6 bases clipped from V and 6 bases from J, the junction kept 10 bases outside the gene matches. Germline CDR1 is MNHEY and CDR2 is SVGAGI.

Notes on this clone: An end of the junction does not agree with germline; a read error may underlie this. J is TRBJ2-3 and V is TRBV11-1; 11 positions agree with TRBD2. This CDR3 has 15 residues. CDR1 SGHAT and CDR2 FQDESV come from the germline V gene (reference sequence). CDR3 in DNA: TGTGCCAGCAGTTTAGGGACTAGCGGATCAGATACGCAGTATTTT. Amino acids: CASSLGTSGSDTQYF. The complete variable domain, with remaining parts taken from reference TRBV11-1 and TRBJ2-3, reads EAEVAQSPRYKITEKSQAVAFWCDPISGHATLYWYRQILGQGPELLVQFQDESVVDDSQLPKDRFSAERLKGVDSTLKIQPAELGDSAMYLCASSLGTSGSDTQYFGPGTRLTVL.

The rearrangement links TRBV18 to TRBJ2-1; 8 bases align to TRBD1. This CDR3 contains 15 residues. From germline, CDR1 is KGHSH and CDR2 LQKENI. V was pared by 4 bases and J by 3 bases, with 5 bases of the junction left unmatched. CDR3 residues: CASSRETGVYNEQFF. Written as DNA, the CDR3 is TGTGCCAGCTCACGGGAGACAGGGGTCTACAATGAGCAGTTCTTC.

V is TRBV25-1 and J is TRBJ2-7; TRBD1 agrees at 7 bases. The germline gives CDR1 MGHDK, CDR2 SYGVNS. The CDR3 contains 11 residues. With V trimmed by 4 bases and J by 11 bases, 5 bases remained unmatched. The CDR3 DNA reads TGTGCCAGCAGTGGCGCAGGGACAGAGTACTTC. It encodes CASSGAGTEYF.

V is TRBV12-5 and J is TRBJ2-3, with TRBD2 matching over 12 bases. J gave up 1 base and V 6 bases, and 8 bases lay outside the gene matches. CDR1 is LGHNT, CDR2 FRNRAP, per germline. The CDR3 loop spans 17 amino acids. CDR3 sequence: CASGPPSGREGTDTQYF. The CDR3 DNA follows: TGTGCTAGTGGCCCCCCTAGCGGGAGGGAGGGCACAGATACGCAGTATTTT.

The chain joins TRBV5-1 to TRBJ2-3; maybe TRBD2 (5 bases). The CDR3 totals 16 residues. Trimming pared 0 bases from V and 10 bases from J, leaving 21 bases between. Germline CDR1 reads SGHRS; CDR2 reads YFSETQ. The CDR3 DNA sequence: TGCGCCAGCAGCTTGGGAGACTGGTTTTGGGAGAGGGCGCAGTATTTT. This encodes CASSLGDWFWERAQYF. Combining the CDR3 with reference TRBV5-1 and TRBJ2-3 gives the whole variable domain KAGVTQTPRYLIKTRGQQVTLSCSPISGHRSVSWYQQTPGQGLQFLFEYFSETQRNKGNFPGRFSGRQFSNSRSEMNVSTLELGDSALYLCASSLGDWFWERAQYFGPGTRLTVL.

The rearrangement joins TRBV5-1 to TRBJ2-3; the D is unclear. Deletions cut 1 base from V and 5 bases from J, with 11 bases between. The CDR3 is 14 amino acids. From germline, CDR1 is SGHRS and CDR2 YFSETQ. The CDR3 DNA sequence: TGCGCCAGCAGCTTGTTTGCCACTTTAGATACGCAGTATTTT. Residues: CASSLFATLDTQYF.

The chain carries TRBV5-1 and TRBJ2-5, with D uncertain. CDR1 is SGHRS and CDR2 is YFSETQ in the germline V gene. This CDR3 spans 11 amino acids. Trimming removed 2 bases from V and 2 bases from J, with 1 base in between. The CDR3: CASSLQETQYF. For the CDR3, the DNA is TGCGCCAGCAGCTTACAAGAGACCCAGTACTTC.

This chain uses TRBV28 with TRBJ2-3, with D hard to call. Germline CDR1 and CDR2: MDHEN and SYDVKM. This CDR3 region has 13 residues. Trimming stripped 8 bases from V and 4 bases from J, with 13 bases between. DNA for the CDR3: TGTGCCAGCTCACATTACGGCGCAGATACGCAGTATTTT. Translating gives CASSHYGADTQYF.

The V call is TRBV11-1, the J call TRBJ2-3; no clear D gene. The germline V gene encodes CDR1 SGHAT and CDR2 FQDESV (reference sequence). V was shortened by 0 bases and J by 2 bases, with 15 bases between the two germline ends. The CDR3 extends over 17 amino acids. CDR3 residues: CASSLAPAAYLTDTQYF. CDR3 nucleotide sequence: TGTGCCAGCAGCTTAGCCCCGGCGGCTTACCTCACAGATACGCAGTATTTT.